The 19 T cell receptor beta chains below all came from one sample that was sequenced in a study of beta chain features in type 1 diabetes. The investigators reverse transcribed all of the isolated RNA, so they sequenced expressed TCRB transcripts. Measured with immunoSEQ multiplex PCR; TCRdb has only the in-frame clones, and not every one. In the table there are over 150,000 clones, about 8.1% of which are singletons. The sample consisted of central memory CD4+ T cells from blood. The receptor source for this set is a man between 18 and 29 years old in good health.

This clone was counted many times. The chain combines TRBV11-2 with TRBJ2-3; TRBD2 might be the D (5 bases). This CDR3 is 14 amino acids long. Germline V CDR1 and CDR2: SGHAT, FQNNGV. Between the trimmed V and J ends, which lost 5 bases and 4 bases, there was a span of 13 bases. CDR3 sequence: CASSPGLVPDTQYF. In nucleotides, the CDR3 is TGTGCCAGCAGCCCAGGACTTGTCCCAGATACGCAGTATTTT.

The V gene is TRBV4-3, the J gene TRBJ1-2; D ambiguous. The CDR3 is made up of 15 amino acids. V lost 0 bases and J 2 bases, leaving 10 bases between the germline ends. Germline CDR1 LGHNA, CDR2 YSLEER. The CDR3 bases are TGCGCCAGCAGCCAAGACCTAAATCCAAACTATGGCTACACCTTC. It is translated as CASSQDLNPNYGYTF.

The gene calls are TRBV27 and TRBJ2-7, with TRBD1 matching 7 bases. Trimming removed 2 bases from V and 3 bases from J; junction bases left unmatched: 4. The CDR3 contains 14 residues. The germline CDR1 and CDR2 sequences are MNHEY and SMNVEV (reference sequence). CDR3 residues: CASSLGAGGYEQYF. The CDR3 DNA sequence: TGTGCCAGCAGTTTAGGGGCAGGGGGCTACGAGCAGTACTTC.

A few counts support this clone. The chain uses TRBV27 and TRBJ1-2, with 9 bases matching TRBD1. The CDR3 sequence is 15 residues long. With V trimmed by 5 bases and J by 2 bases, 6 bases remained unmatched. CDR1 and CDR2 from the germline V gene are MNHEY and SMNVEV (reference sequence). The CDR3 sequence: CASSALGQGNYGYTF. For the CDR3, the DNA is TGTGCCAGCAGTGCCTTGGGACAGGGAAACTATGGCTACACCTTC.

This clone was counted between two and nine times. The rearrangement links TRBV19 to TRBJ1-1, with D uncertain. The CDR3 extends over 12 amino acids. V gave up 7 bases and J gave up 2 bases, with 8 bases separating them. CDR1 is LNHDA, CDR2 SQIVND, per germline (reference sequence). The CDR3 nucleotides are TGTGCCAGTATCGAGGGAAACACTGAAGCTTTCTTT. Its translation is CASIEGNTEAFF.

The CDR3 here is CASSLGGDRYQETQYF. DNA for the CDR3: TGTGCCAGCAGCTTAGGTGGGGACAGATACCAAGAGACCCAGTACTTC. The genes are TRBV7-8 and TRBJ2-5; 7 bases are shared with TRBD1. CDR1 and CDR2 from the germline V gene are SGHVS and FQNEAQ. V was pared by 1 base and J by 0 bases, with 5 bases of the junction left unmatched. The CDR3 is made up of 16 amino acids.

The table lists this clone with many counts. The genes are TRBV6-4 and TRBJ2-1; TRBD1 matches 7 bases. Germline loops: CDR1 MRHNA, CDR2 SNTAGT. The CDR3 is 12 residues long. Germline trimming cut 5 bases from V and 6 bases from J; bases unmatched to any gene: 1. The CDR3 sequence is CASSRDSNEQFF. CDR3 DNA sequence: TGTGCCAGCAGTAGGGACAGCAATGAGCAGTTCTTC.

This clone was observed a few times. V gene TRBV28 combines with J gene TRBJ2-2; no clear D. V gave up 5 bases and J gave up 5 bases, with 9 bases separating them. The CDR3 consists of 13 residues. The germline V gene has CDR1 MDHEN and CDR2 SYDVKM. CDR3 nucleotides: TGTGCCAGCAGTCAAACTATGACCGGGGAGCTGTTTTTT. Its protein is CASSQTMTGELFF.

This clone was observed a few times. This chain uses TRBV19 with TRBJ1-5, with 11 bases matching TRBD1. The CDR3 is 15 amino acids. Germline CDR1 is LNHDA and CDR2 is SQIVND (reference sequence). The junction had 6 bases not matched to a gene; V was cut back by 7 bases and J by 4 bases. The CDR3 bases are TGTGCCAGTAAACCGGACAGGGGGCGTAATCAGCCCCAGCATTTT. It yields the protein CASKPDRGRNQPQHF.

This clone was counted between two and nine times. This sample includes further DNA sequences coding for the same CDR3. The CDR3 nucleotides read TGTGCCAGCAGACTGGGGGCCGGGGGCAATCAGCCCCAGCATTTT. Amino acid sequence: CASRLGAGGNQPQHF. The chain links TRBV6-5 to TRBJ1-5; perhaps TRBD1 as D (6 bases). CDR1 is MNHEY and CDR2 is SVGAGI in the germline V gene. CDR3 length: 15 amino acids. V was shortened by 6 bases and J by 2 bases, with 14 bases between the two germline ends.

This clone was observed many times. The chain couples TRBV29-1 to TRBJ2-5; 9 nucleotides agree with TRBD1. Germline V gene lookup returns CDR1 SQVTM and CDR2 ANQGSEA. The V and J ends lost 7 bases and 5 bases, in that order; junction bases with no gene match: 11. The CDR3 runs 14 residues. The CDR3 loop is CSGKTGTGRETQYF. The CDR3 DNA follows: TGCAGCGGGAAAACCGGGACAGGGCGGGAGACCCAGTACTTC.

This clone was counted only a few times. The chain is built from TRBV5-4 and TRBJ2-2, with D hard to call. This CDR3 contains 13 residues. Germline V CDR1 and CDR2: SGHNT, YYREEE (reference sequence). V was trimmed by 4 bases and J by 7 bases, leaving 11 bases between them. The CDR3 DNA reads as TGTGCCAGCAGCCCGGAACCTAGCGGGGAGCTGTTTTTT. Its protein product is CASSPEPSGELFF.

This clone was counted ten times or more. The CDR3 DNA reads as TGCAGCGTTGAAGTGGCAGCGAGGAGTGAAGCTTTCTTT. Encoded protein: CSVEVAARSEAFF. This chain joins TRBV29-1 and TRBJ1-1, with unresolved D. Germline V gives CDR1 SQVTM, CDR2 ANQGSEA. Trimming removed 1 base from V and 7 bases from J, with 13 bases in between. The CDR3 runs 13 residues.

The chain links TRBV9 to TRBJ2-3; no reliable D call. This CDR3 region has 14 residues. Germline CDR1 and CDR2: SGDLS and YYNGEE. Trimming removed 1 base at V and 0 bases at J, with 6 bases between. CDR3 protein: CASSVQTSTDTQYF. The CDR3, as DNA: TGTGCCAGCAGCGTACAGACTAGCACAGATACGCAGTATTTT.

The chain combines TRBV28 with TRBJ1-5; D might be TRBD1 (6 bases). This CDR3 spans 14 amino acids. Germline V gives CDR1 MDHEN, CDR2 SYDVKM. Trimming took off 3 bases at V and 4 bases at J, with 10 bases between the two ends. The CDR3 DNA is TGTGCCAGCAGTTTCGGACAGTCGAATCAGCCCCAGCATTTT. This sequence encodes CASSFGQSNQPQHF.

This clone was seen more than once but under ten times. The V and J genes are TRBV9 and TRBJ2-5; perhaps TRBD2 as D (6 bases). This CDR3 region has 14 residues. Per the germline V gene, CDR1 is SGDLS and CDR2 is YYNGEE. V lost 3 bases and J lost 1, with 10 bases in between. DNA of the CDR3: TGTGCCAGCAGCGACCGGGACTTCCAAGAGACCCAGTACTTC. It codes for CASSDRDFQETQYF.

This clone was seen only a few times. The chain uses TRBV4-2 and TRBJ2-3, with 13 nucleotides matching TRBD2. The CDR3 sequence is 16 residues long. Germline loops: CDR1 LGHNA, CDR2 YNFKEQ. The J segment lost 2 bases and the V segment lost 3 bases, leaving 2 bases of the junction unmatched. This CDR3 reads CASSQGTSGTTDTQYF. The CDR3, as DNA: TGTGCCAGCAGCCAGGGGACTAGCGGGACCACAGATACGCAGTATTTT.

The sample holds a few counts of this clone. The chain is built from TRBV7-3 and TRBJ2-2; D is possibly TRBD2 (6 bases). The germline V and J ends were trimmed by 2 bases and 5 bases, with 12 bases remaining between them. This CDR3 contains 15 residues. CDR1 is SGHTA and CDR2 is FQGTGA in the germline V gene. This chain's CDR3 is CASSLGGMDTGELFF. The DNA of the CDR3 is TGTGCCAGCAGCTTAGGGGGGATGGATACCGGGGAGCTGTTTTTT.

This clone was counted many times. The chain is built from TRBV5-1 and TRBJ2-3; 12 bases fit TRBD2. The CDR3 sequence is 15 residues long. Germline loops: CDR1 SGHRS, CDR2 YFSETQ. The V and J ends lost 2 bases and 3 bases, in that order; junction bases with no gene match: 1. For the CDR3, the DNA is TGCGCCAGCAGCTTCGGACTAGCGGGAACAGATACGCAGTATTTT. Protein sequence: CASSFGLAGTDTQYF. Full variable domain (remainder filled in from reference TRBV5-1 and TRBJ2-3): KAGVTQTPRYLIKTRGQQVTLSCSPISGHRSVSWYQQTPGQGLQFLFEYFSETQRNKGNFPGRFSGRQFSNSRSEMNVSTLELGDSALYLCASSFGLAGTDTQYFGPGTRLTVL.